The 21 T cell receptor beta chains in this list originate from one sample, sequenced in a study of technical replicates of blood from a few donors. Here immunoSEQ multiplex PCR was the method, and the copy in TCRdb shows in-frame clones only, minus some. The sample consists of some 78,000 clones, 94% of them appearing once. Sequenced input: T cells isolated from PBMCs. The origin of the receptors is a human donor in good health.

V gene TRBV4-1 combines with J gene TRBJ1-1; 8 bases align to TRBD1. V gave up 5 bases and J gave up 4 bases; unmatched junction bases: 6. The germline CDR1 and CDR2 sequences are MGHRA and YSYEKL. The CDR3 is 14 amino acids. Here the CDR3 DNA reads TGCGCCAGCAGCGGACAGGGTGGAGGCACTGAAGCTTTCTTT. Encoded protein: CASSGQGGGTEAFF.

The V and J genes are TRBV7-3 and TRBJ2-1; D remains unclear. V shed 2 bases and J shed 5 bases, with 10 bases lying between them. The germline gives CDR1 SGHTA, CDR2 FQGTGA. This CDR3 has 14 residues. In DNA form, the CDR3 reads TGTGCCAGCAGCTTATTCGGAGCGAACAATGAGCAGTTCTTC. It yields the protein CASSLFGANNEQFF. Full variable domain (rest looked up from reference TRBV7-3 and TRBJ2-1): GAGVSQTPSNKVTEKGKYVELRCDPISGHTALYWYRQSLGQGPEFLIYFQGTGAADDSGLPNDRFFAVRPEGSVSTLKIQRTERGDSAVYLCASSLFGANNEQFFGPGTRLTVL.

The CDR3 protein is CASSTDSGNQPQHF. The CDR3 DNA reads as TGTGCCAGCTCGACCGACAGTGGCAATCAGCCCCAGCATTTT. This rearrangement joins TRBV18 to TRBJ1-5; a possible D gene is TRBD1 (5 bases). Germline V lookup: CDR1 KGHSH, CDR2 LQKENI. V was clipped by 6 bases and J by 2 bases, with 11 bases between them. There are 14 residues in the CDR3.

The rearrangement uses TRBV10-3 and TRBJ1-2; D is unclear. The CDR3 consists of 12 residues. The germline CDR1 and CDR2 sequences are ENHRY and SYGVKD. V lost 3 bases to trimming and J lost 4 bases, with 6 bases between them. The CDR3: CAISEISYGYTF. The CDR3 DNA is TGTGCCATCAGTGAAATCAGCTATGGCTACACCTTC.

The rearrangement joins TRBV11-2 to TRBJ2-1, with D possibly TRBD2 on 7 matching bases. Germline V lookup: CDR1 SGHAT, CDR2 FQNNGV. CDR3 length: 16 residues. V was clipped by 0 bases and J by 3 bases, with 12 bases between them. CDR3: CASSLEGGGGYNEQFF. The CDR3 DNA reads TGTGCCAGCAGCTTAGAAGGCGGGGGCGGCTACAATGAGCAGTTCTTC.

The chain uses TRBV4-1 and TRBJ2-7; 10 positions match TRBD1. Germline V lookup: CDR1 MGHRA, CDR2 YSYEKL. The CDR3 is 14 residues long. V shed 3 bases and J 4 bases; nucleotides not matched to a gene: 3. The CDR3 region is CASSHAGQGYEQYF. In nucleotides, the CDR3 is TGCGCCAGCAGCCATGCGGGACAGGGGTACGAGCAGTACTTC.

The CDR3 sequence is CASFGRGGGAFF. DNA for the CDR3: TGTGCCAGCTTCGGACGGGGGGGTGGAGCTTTCTTT. This rearrangement joins TRBV28 to TRBJ1-1; D is possibly TRBD1 (5 bases). The length of the CDR3 is 12 residues. Germline CDR1 reads MDHEN; CDR2 reads SYDVKM. The germline V and J ends were trimmed by 8 bases and 10 bases, with 17 bases remaining between them. The full variable domain, its missing parts supplied by reference TRBV28 and TRBJ1-1, is DVKVTQSSRYLVKRTGEKVFLECVQDMDHENMFWYRQDPGLGLRLIYFSYDVKMKEKGDIPEGYSVSREKKERFSLILESASTNQTSMYLCASFGRGGGAFFGQGTRLTVV.

The chain couples TRBV4-1 to TRBJ2-4, with 7 bases fitting TRBD1. Trimming took 6 bases from V and 6 from J; bases not matched to a gene: 8. This CDR3 region has 14 residues. Germline V gene lookup returns CDR1 MGHRA and CDR2 YSYEKL. The CDR3 spells CASRAVTGVNIQYF. CDR3 nucleotide sequence: TGCGCCAGCAGGGCCGTTACAGGGGTAAACATTCAGTACTTC.

V and J are TRBV11-2 and TRBJ1-1, with D possibly matching TRBD1 (6 bases). V was shortened by 5 bases and J by 0 bases, with 16 bases between the two germline ends. CDR1 and CDR2 from the germline V gene are SGHAT and FQNNGV. The length of the CDR3 is 16 residues. CDR3 in amino acids: CASSKRTGYVNTEAFF. In DNA form, the CDR3 reads TGTGCCAGCAGCAAGCGTACAGGGTATGTGAACACTGAAGCTTTCTTT.

V and J are TRBV5-6 and TRBJ2-2; no definite D call. The CDR3 totals 15 residues. The V and J ends lost 4 bases and 0 bases respectively, with 10 bases between them. Germline CDR1 reads SGHDT; CDR2 reads YYEEEE. The CDR3 sequence: CASSGPFSNTGELFF. CDR3 coding DNA: TGTGCCAGCAGCGGCCCCTTTTCGAACACCGGGGAGCTGTTTTTT.

This chain connects TRBV7-3 to TRBJ2-7, with D possibly TRBD1 on 6 matching bases. Germline CDR1 is SGHTA and CDR2 is FQGTGA. The CDR3 contains 12 residues. Trimming removed 2 bases from V and 5 bases from J, with 7 bases in between. Here the CDR3 DNA reads TGTGCCAGCAGCTTACGGGACAACGAGCAGTACTTC. As protein: CASSLRDNEQYF.

CDR3 amino acids: CASKSVRESDTQYF. CDR3 DNA sequence: TGTGCCAGCAAATCGGTGCGGGAATCAGATACGCAGTATTTT. This chain uses TRBV27 with TRBJ2-3; tentative D call: TRBD2 (6 bases). The V gene's germline CDR1 is MNHEY and CDR2 SMNVEV (reference sequence). Trimming shortened V by 7 bases and J by 4 bases, and 15 bases separated the two germline ends. The CDR3 spans 14 residues.

This clone was found a few times. The rearrangement links TRBV5-1 to TRBJ2-7; tentative D call: TRBD2 (6 bases). CDR3 length: 17 amino acids. The V and J ends lost 0 bases and 2 bases respectively, with 18 bases between them. Germline V lookup: CDR1 SGHRS, CDR2 YFSETQ. The CDR3 here is CASSLDIPGLQTYEQYF. The CDR3 DNA is TGCGCCAGCAGCTTGGATATTCCGGGACTCCAAACCTACGAGCAGTACTTC.

The CDR3 loop is CASSHTGQGQTQYF. In nucleotides, the CDR3 is TGTGCCAGCAGCCATACCGGACAGGGACAGACCCAGTACTTC. The V gene is TRBV14, the J gene TRBJ2-5; TRBD1 aligns across 8 bases. This CDR3 is 14 amino acids long. Germline trimming cut 3 bases from V and 6 bases from J; bases unmatched to any gene: 6. The germline V gene encodes CDR1 SGHDN and CDR2 FVKESK.

V is TRBV30 and J is TRBJ2-1; 8 bases fit TRBD1. J lost 9 bases, V lost 4 bases, and 5 bases had no gene match. Germline CDR1 and CDR2: GTSNPN and SVGIG (reference sequence). This CDR3 spans 12 amino acids. CDR3 nucleotide sequence: TGTGCCTGGACAGCGACAGGGGCTGAGCAGTTCTTC. Translation: CAWTATGAEQFF.

The J gene is TRBJ1-1, the V gene TRBV4-1; D remains ambiguous. Germline V CDR1 and CDR2: MGHRA, YSYEKL. The ends were cut back, 0 bases at V and 5 bases at J, with 10 bases in the middle. This CDR3 spans 14 amino acids. The CDR3 DNA follows: TGCGCCAGCAGCCAAGATAGAGGGCGTACTGAAGCTTTCTTT. Its protein is CASSQDRGRTEAFF.

The chain recombines TRBV29-1 with TRBJ2-7; D possibly corresponds to TRBD2 (6 bases). This CDR3 is built from 14 residues. The V gene lost 5 bases and the J gene lost 9 bases, with 23 bases spanning the gap. Germline V gene data show CDR1 as SQVTM and CDR2 as ANQGSEA. The CDR3 spells CSVLGRDRRDGQYF. The CDR3 nucleotides are TGCAGCGTTTTAGGGCGGGACCGTCGCGATGGGCAGTACTTC.

J is TRBJ1-2 and V is TRBV6-6; possible D gene TRBD1, 5 bases. The CDR3 runs to 15 residues. Germline V gives CDR1 MNHNY, CDR2 SVGAGI (reference sequence). V lost 7 bases, J lost 4 bases, and 19 bases lay in between. DNA for the CDR3: TGTGCCAGCAAATCCGGGGGACTAGGACTCTATGGCTACACCTTC. Translated: CASKSGGLGLYGYTF.

CDR3: CAISDLTGTTDEQYF. The CDR3 DNA is TGTGCCATCAGTGATCTAACCGGGACTACCGACGAGCAGTACTTC. The chain carries TRBV10-3 and TRBJ2-7; 7 nucleotides agree with TRBD2. Losses at the gene ends were 3 bases for V and 5 bases for J; bases not matched to a gene: 10. Germline assignment: CDR1 ENHRY and CDR2 SYGVKD. The CDR3 has 15 amino acids.

This clone was seen only once. The V and J genes are TRBV28 and TRBJ2-3, with TRBD2 identical over 8 bases. CDR1 MDHEN and CDR2 SYDVKM come from the germline V gene. This CDR3 has 14 amino acids. J gave up 4 bases and V 7 bases, and 7 bases lay outside the gene matches. This chain's CDR3 is CASNDPGGPDTQYF. The CDR3, as DNA: TGTGCCAGCAATGACCCGGGGGGGCCAGATACGCAGTATTTT.

The chain is built from TRBV15 and TRBJ1-1; tentatively, D is TRBD1 (6 bases). The V gene lost 0 bases and the J gene lost 1 base, with 12 bases spanning the gap. This CDR3 spans 16 amino acids. Per the germline V gene, CDR1 is LNHNV and CDR2 is YYDKDF (reference sequence). CDR3 loop: CATSRDVGAQNTEAFF. In DNA form, the CDR3 reads TGTGCCACCAGCAGAGATGTGGGGGCCCAGAACACTGAAGCTTTCTTT.